The next 8 T cell receptor beta chains were all read from a single sample in a study of early T cells in non-severe SARS-CoV-2 infection (dated by TCRdb to the early 2020s). Receptors were amplified or captured by 5' RACE. Reads for this sample came from a NextSeq 500. The public reads were reanalyzed by TCRdb: fastp trimming at Q25, MiXCR alignment, in-frame beta chains only. Each CDR3 protein appears once, grouped with its most common genes and DNA. In this sample the table shows about 99,000 distinct CDR3 sequences, roughly 17% of which occur a single time. The top ten constitute about 1.3% of the sample. Sequenced: whole blood. These receptors originate from an adult who was a healthcare worker with PCR-confirmed SARS-CoV-2 infection or an uninfected control (not recorded which).

This clonotype was recorded a few times. CDR3 amino acids: CASSLGRTNYGYTF. The CDR3 nucleotides are TGTGCCAGCAGTTTAGGCCGGACTAACTATGGCTACACCTTC. The V and J genes are TRBV28 and TRBJ1-2, with unresolved D. Germline values: CDR1 MDHEN, CDR2 SYDVKM. The CDR3 is made up of 14 amino acids. The V gene lost 2 bases and the J gene lost 0 bases, with 7 bases spanning the gap.

A few counts support this clonotype. The chain carries TRBV10-3 and TRBJ2-7; the match to TRBD2 covers 8 bases. V was clipped by 8 bases and J by 2 bases; unmatched bases: 5. Germline CDR1 is ENHRY and CDR2 is SYGVKD. This CDR3 spans 13 amino acids. The CDR3 DNA sequence: TGTGCCATCTCCGGGGGGGAGGCCTACGAGCAGTACTTC. This sequence encodes CAISGGEAYEQYF.

There are many counts of this clonotype. The V call is TRBV28, the J call TRBJ2-7; possibly TRBD2 for D (6 bases). The CDR3 is 11 residues long. V lost 5 bases, J lost 4 bases, and 6 bases lay in between. CDR1 is MDHEN, CDR2 SYDVKM, per germline. The CDR3 reads CASSGGYEQYF. DNA of the CDR3: TGTGCCAGCAGTGGGGGGTACGAGCAGTACTTC.

This clonotype turned up a few times. The chain employs TRBV2 and TRBJ2-3; 7 nucleotides align to TRBD1. Germline values: CDR1 SNHLY, CDR2 FYNNEI. The ends lost 4 bases at V and 2 bases at J; junction bases unmatched: 6. The CDR3 is 15 amino acids. As DNA, the CDR3 is TGTGCCAGCAGTGTCCAGGGGGAGACCACAGATACGCAGTATTTT. This encodes CASSVQGETTDTQYF.

This clonotype has a handful of counts. The J gene is TRBJ2-1, the V gene TRBV4-3, with TRBD2 matching over 9 bases. Per the germline V gene, CDR1 is LGHNA and CDR2 is YSLEER. The CDR3 runs to 15 residues. Trimming removed 1 base from V and 7 bases from J; junction bases left unmatched: 5. CDR3 sequence (DNA): TGCGCCAGCAGCCAAGTCCCGGCGGGAGGGAATGAGCAGTTCTTC. Translating gives CASSQVPAGGNEQFF.

This clonotype showed up just a few times. Here the CDR3 DNA reads TGTGCCAGCATTACGGAGAATGAAAAACTGTTTTTT. Translating gives CASITENEKLFF. This sequence joins TRBV6-9 and TRBJ1-4; D unclear. CDR3 size: 12 residues. Germline loops: CDR1 MNHGY, CDR2 SVAAGI. V dropped 7 bases and J dropped 5 bases, with 8 bases sitting between them.

The rearrangement joins TRBV18 to TRBJ2-2, with no clear D. Germline V gene data show CDR1 as KGHSH and CDR2 as LQKENI. V lost 0 bases and J lost 1, with 9 bases in between. The CDR3 spans 16 residues. The CDR3 nucleotides are TGTGCCAGCTCACCACCGACGCAGTTGAACACCGGGGAGCTGTTTTTT. Translation: CASSPPTQLNTGELFF.

This chain joins TRBV4-1 and TRBJ1-5; D is ambiguous. CDR3 length: 18 residues. Trimming removed 3 bases at V and 5 bases at J, with 23 bases between. From germline, CDR1 is MGHRA and CDR2 YSYEKL. CDR3 residues: CASSQIMGTPGRDQPQHF. As DNA, the CDR3 is TGCGCCAGCAGCCAGATAATGGGTACCCCCGGGAGGGATCAGCCCCAGCATTTT.